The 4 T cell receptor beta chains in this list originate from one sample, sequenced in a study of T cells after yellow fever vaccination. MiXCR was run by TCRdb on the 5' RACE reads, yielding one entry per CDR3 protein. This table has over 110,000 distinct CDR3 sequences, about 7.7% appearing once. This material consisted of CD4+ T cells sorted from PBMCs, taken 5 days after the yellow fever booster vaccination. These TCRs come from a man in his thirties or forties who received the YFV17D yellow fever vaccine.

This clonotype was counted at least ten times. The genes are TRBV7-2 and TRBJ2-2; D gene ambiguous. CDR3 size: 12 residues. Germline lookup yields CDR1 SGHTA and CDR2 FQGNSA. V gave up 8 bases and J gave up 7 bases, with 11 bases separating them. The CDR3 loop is CASGIGVGELFF. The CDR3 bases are TGTGCCAGCGGGATCGGAGTCGGGGAGCTGTTTTTT.

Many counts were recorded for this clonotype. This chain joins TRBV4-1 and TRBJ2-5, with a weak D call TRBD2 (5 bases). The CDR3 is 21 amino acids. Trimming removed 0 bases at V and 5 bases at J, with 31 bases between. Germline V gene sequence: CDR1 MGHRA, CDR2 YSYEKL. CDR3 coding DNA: TGCGCCAGCAGCCAAGATTGGGGAGTCCTGCGACTCCAGTCCAAACTCGAGACCCAGTACTTC. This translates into CASSQDWGVLRLQSKLETQYF.

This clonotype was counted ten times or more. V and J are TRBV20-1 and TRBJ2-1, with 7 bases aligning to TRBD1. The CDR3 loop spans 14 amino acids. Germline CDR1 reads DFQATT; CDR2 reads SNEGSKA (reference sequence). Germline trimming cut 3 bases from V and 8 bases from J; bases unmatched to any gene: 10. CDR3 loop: CSASQDRVRDEQFF. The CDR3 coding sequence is TGCAGTGCTAGCCAAGACAGGGTTAGGGATGAGCAGTTCTTC.

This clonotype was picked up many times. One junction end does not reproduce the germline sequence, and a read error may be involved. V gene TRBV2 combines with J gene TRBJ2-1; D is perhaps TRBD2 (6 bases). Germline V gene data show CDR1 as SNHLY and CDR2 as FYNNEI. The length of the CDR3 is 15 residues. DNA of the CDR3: TGTGCCAGCAGCTTGGGGCCTAGCGTCTACAATGGGCAGTTCTTC. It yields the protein CASSLGPSVYNGQFF.